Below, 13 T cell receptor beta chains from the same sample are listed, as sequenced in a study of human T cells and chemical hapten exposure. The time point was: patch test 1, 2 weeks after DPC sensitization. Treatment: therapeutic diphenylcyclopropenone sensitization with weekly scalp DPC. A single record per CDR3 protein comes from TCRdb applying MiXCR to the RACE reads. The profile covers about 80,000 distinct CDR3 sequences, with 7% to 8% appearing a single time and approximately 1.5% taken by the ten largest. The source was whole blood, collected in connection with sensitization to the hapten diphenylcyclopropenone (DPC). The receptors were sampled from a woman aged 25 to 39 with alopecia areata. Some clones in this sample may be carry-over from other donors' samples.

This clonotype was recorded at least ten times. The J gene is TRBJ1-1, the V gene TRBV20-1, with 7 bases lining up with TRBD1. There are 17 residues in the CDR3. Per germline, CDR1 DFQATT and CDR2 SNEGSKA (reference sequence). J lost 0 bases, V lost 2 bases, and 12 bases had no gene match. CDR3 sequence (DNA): TGCAGTGCTAGAAAGGGGACAGATAAGCGATTGAACACTGAAGCTTTCTTT. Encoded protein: CSARKGTDKRLNTEAFF.

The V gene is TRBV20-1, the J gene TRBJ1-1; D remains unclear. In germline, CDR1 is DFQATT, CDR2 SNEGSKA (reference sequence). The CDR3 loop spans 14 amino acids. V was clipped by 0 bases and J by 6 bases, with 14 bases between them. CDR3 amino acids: CSAREGIRRPEAFF. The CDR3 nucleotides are TGCAGTGCTAGAGAAGGGATCAGGAGGCCTGAAGCTTTCTTT.

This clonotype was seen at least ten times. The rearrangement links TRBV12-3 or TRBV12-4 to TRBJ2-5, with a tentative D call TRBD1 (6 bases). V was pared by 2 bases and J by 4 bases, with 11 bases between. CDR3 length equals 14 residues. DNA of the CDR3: TGTGCCAGCAGTTTACGACAGGATGGAGAGACCCAGTACTTC. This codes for CASSLRQDGETQYF.

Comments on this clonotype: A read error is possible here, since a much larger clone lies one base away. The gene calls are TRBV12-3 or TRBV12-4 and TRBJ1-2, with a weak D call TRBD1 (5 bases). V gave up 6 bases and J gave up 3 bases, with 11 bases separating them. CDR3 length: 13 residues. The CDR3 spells CASSMGGDYGYTF. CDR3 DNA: TGTGCCAGCAGCATGGGGGGTGACTATGGCTACACCTTC.

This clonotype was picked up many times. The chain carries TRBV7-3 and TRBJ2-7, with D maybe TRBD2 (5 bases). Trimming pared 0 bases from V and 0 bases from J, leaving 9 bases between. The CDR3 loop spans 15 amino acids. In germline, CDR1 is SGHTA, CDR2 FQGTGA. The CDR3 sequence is CASSLTRASSYEQYF. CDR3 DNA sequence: TGTGCCAGCAGCTTAACGCGGGCCAGCTCCTACGAGCAGTACTTC.

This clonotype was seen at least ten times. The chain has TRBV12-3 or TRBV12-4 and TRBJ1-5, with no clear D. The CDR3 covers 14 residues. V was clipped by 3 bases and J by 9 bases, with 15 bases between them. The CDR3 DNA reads TGTGCCAGCAGTTTTGGGGAGGGCGCTGGGCCCCAGCATTTT. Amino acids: CASSFGEGAGPQHF.

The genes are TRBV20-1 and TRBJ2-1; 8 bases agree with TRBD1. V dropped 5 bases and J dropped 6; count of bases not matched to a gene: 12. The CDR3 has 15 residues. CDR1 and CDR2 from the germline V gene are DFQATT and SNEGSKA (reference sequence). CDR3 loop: CSAQGPGQAANEQFF. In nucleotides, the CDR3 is TGCAGTGCTCAAGGACCGGGACAGGCTGCCAATGAGCAGTTCTTC.

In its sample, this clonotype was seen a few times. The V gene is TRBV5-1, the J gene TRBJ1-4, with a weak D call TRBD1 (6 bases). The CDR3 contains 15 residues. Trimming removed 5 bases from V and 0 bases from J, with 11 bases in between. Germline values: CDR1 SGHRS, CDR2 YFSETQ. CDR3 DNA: TGCGCCAGCAGGGACGGACAGACAACTAATGAAAAACTGTTTTTT. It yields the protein CASRDGQTTNEKLFF.

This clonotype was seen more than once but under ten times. The CDR3, as DNA: TGTGCCAGCAGCGAGAGGAACGGCTACGAGCAGTACTTC. Protein sequence: CASSERNGYEQYF. The rearrangement uses TRBV9 and TRBJ2-7; no reliable D call. V lost 3 bases and J 3 bases, leaving 10 bases between the germline ends. The CDR3 contains 13 residues. Germline V gene sequence: CDR1 SGDLS, CDR2 YYNGEE.

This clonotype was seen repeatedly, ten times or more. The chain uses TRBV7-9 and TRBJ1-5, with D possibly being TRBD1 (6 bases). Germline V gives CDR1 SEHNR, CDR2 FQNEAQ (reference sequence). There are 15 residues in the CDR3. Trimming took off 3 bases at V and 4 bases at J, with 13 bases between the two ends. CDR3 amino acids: CASSFGGASNQPQHF. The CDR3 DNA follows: TGTGCCAGCAGCTTCGGGGGGGCCTCAAATCAGCCCCAGCATTTT.

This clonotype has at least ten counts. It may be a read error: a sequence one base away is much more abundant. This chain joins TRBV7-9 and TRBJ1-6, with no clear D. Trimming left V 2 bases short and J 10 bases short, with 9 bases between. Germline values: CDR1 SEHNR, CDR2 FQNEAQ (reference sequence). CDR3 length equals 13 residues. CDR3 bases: TGTGCCAGCAGCTTATGGGGAGAGTCACCCCTCCACTTT. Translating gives CASSLWGESPLHF.

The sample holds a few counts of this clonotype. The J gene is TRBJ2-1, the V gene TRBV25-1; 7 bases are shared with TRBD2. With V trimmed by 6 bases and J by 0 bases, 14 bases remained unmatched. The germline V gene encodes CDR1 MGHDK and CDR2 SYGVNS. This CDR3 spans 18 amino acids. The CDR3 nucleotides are TGTGCCAGCAGCGGACTAGGCCCAACCCCAGGCTCCTACAATGAGCAGTTCTTC. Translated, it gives CASSGLGPTPGSYNEQFF.

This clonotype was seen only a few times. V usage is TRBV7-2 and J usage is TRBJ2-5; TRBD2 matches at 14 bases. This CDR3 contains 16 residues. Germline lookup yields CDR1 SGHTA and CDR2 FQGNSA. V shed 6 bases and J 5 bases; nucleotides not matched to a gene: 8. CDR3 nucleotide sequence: TGTGCCAGCAGGACGACTAGCGGGGGGGCCTGGGAGACCCAGTACTTC. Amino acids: CASRTTSGGAWETQYF.